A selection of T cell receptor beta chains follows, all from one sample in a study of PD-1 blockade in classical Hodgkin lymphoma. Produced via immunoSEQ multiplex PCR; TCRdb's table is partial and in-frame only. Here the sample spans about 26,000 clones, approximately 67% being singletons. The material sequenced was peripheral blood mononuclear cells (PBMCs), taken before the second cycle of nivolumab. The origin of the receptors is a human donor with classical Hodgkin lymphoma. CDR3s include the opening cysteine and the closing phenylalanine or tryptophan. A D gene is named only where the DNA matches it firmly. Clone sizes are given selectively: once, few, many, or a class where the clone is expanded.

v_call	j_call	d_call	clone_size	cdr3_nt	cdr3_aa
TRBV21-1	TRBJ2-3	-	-	TGTGCCAGCAGCACCATTCTAGGGTCCTATTGGGCAGATACGCAGTATTTT	CASSTILGSYWADTQYF
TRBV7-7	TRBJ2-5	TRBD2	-	TGTGCCAGCAGCTTAGGGGGACTAGCGGGGTCCCAAGAGACCCAGTACTTC	CASSLGGLAGSQETQYF
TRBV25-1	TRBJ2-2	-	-	TGTGCCAGCAGTTCCCTAGCGTCTTCCACCGGGGAGCTGTTTTTT	CASSSLASSTGELFF
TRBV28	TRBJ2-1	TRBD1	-	TGTGCCAGCAGTTTGGGGACAGGGGTATACAATGAGCAGTTCTTC	CASSLGTGVYNEQFF
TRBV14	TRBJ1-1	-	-	TGTGCCAGCAGCCTACTAGGGGGAAGTTTAACGTACACTGAAGCTTTCTTT	CASSLLGGSLTYTEAFF
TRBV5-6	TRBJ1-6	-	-	TGTGCCAGCAGCCTGGGACAAGTTAATGGTAATTCACCCCTCCACTTT	CASSLGQVNGNSPLHF
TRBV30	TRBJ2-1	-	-	TGTGCCTGCAGCGAGAGCTCCTACAATGAGCAGTTCTTC	CACSESSYNEQFF
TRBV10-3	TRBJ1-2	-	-	TGTGCCATCAGTGTGGTCGTGGCCTATGGCTACACCTTC	CAISVVVAYGYTF
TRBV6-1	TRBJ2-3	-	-	TGTGCCTCCATCGGACCTTCCCGCACAGATACGCAGTATTTT	CASIGPSRTDTQYF
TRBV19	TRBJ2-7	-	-	TGTGCCAGTAGTATAGTCGGGGGGACACCAACCTACGAGCAGTACTTC	CASSIVGGTPTYEQYF
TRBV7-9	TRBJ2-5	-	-	TGTGCCAGCAGCCCTACCGGGACCCAGGGGGAGACCCAGTACTTC	CASSPTGTQGETQYF
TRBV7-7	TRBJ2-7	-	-	TGTGCCAGCAGTCAAACTGGGGGTTCCGAGCAGTACTTC	CASSQTGGSEQYF
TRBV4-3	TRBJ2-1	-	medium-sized	TGCGCCAGCAGCCAAGGCCCCGCAGGGAACTACTACAATGAGCAGTTCTTC	CASSQGPAGNYYNEQFF
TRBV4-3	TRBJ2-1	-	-	TGCGCCAGCAGCCAAATAGGGCAGGGTATCGAGCAGTTCTTC	CASSQIGQGIEQFF
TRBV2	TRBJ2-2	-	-	TGTGCCAGCGTAACGGGGGCCCCCACCGGGGAGCTGTTTTTT	CASVTGAPTGELFF
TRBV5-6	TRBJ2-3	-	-	TGTGCCAGCAGCTTGAGGACAGATACGCAGTATTTT	CASSLRTDTQYF
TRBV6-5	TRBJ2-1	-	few	TGTGCCAGCACCCAATTAAGGGGGGGGAATACGTTCTTC	CASTQLRGGNTFF
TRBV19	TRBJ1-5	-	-	TGTGCCAGTAGGGAGGGTCTAAGCAATCAGCCCCAGCATTTT	CASREGLSNQPQHF
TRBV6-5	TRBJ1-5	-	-	TGTGCCAGCAGTTACGGCAGGGACAATCCGCCCCAGCATTTT	CASSYGRDNPPQHF
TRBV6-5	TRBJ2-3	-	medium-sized	TGTGCCAGTTCAGTACAGAGCACAGATACGCAGTATTTT	CASSVQSTDTQYF
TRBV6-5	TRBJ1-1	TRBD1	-	TGTGCCATCAGTGAGTCGCTGACAGGGACTGAAGCTTTCTTT	CAISESLTGTEAFF
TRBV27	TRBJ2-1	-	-	TGTGCCAGCAGTTTTGGAGGGGGCTTCTACAATGAGCAGTTCTTC	CASSFGGGFYNEQFF
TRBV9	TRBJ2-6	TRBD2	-	TGTGCCAGCAGCGTAGAACGCAGCGGGGGGTTGTATGGGGCCAACGTCCTGACTTTC	CASSVERSGGLYGANVLTF
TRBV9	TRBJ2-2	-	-	TGTGCCAGCAGCGTAGCAACAGGTAGCCATGGCGGGGAGCTGTTTTTT	CASSVATGSHGGELFF
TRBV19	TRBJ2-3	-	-	TGTGCCAGTACCCCGCGGAAGGTAAAAGCAGATACGCAGTATTTT	CASTPRKVKADTQYF
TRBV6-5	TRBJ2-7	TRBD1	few	TGTGCCAGCAGTTCCTTTAGGGACAGATCCTACGAGCAGTACTTC	CASSSFRDRSYEQYF
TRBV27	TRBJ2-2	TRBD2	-	TGTGCCAGCAGTTTTATAGTCCGCGGGAGGGCCGCCGGGGAGCTGTTTTTT	CASSFIVRGRAAGELFF
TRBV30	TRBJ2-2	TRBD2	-	TGTGCCTGGAGTAGGCTAGCGGGAACCGGGGAGCTGTTTTTT	CAWSRLAGTGELFF
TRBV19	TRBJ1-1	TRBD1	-	TGTGCCAGTAGCCTCGGACAGGGGCCCTCTGAAGCTTTCTTT	CASSLGQGPSEAFF
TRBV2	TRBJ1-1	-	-	TGTGCCAGCACTTTCAAATGGCAGGGCCCAGAAGCTTTCTTT	CASTFKWQGPEAFF
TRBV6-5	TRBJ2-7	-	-	TGTGCCAGCAGTTACCTCACCCAAGCCGAGCAGTACTTC	CASSYLTQAEQYF
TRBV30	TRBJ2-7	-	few	TGTGCCTGGAGTGTAGGCGTTATCTACGAGCAGTACTTC	CAWSVGVIYEQYF
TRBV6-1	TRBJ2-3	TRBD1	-	TGTGCCAGCAGTGAAGTTGGGGGGACAGGAACGACAGATACGCAGTATTTT	CASSEVGGTGTTDTQYF
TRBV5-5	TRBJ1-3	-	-	TGTGCCAGCAGCGGCGGATTAGGAAACACCATATATTTT	CASSGGLGNTIYF
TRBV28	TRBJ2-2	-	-	TGTGCCAGCGCCCCCGGTGGGGTGGGGGCTCGGAGCACCGGGGAGCTGTTTTTT	CASAPGGVGARSTGELFF
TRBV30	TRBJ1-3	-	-	TGTGCCTGGAGCGCAGGTCCTGGAAACACCATATATTTT	CAWSAGPGNTIYF
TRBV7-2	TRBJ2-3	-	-	TGTGCCAGCAGCTTGGGACGGAGCCCTAGCACAGATACGCAGTATTTT	CASSLGRSPSTDTQYF
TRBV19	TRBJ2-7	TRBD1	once	TGTGCCAGTAGCCTATCTGGACAGGGTTTTTACGAGCAGTACTTC	CASSLSGQGFYEQYF
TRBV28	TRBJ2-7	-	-	TGTGCCAGCAGGGACGGACCCTACGAGCAGTACTTC	CASRDGPYEQYF
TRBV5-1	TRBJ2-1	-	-	TGCGCCAGCAGCTTGGGGGGTAGCGGTAGCTCCTACAATGAGCAGTTCTTC	CASSLGGSGSSYNEQFF
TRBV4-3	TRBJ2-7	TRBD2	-	TGCGCCAGCAGCCAACGTACGTACCCCGGGACTAGCGGGGGGAGAGTCTACGAGCAGTACTTC	CASSQRTYPGTSGGRVYEQYF
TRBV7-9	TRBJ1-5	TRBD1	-	TGTGCCAGCAGGCCCGGGACAGCTCGTCAGCCCCAGCATTTT	CASRPGTARQPQHF
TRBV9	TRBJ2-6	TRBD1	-	TGTGCCAGCAGCGGACCCGGGACAGGGGGTTTTGGGGCCAACGTCCTGACTTTC	CASSGPGTGGFGANVLTF
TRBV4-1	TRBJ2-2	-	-	TGCGCCAGCAGCCCGGGCGGGCTCGGCGCCGGGGAGCTGTTTTTT	CASSPGGLGAGELFF
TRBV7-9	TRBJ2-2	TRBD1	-	TGTGCCAGCAGCTTTGATGGCAGGGGGCGTACCGGGGAGCTGTTTTTT	CASSFDGRGRTGELFF
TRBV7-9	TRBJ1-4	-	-	TGTGCCAGCACCGGACGGGAAAATGAAAAACTGTTTTTT	CASTGRENEKLFF
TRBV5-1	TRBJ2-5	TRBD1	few	TGCGCCAGCAGCCACGGGACAGGGGGTAGAGAGACCCAGTACTTC	CASSHGTGGRETQYF
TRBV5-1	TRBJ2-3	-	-	TGCGCCAGCAGCTGGACTAGGGGGGATACGCAGTATTTT	CASSWTRGDTQYF
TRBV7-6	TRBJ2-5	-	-	TGTGCCAGCAGCGACAGCCCTTTGAGGGGAGAGACCCAGTACTTC	CASSDSPLRGETQYF
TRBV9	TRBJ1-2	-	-	TGTGCCAGCAGCTACCGGGGAGTCCGCTACACCTTC	CASSYRGVRYTF
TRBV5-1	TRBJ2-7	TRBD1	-	TGCGCCAGCAGCTCTGACAGGGTTCACGAGCAGTACTTC	CASSSDRVHEQYF
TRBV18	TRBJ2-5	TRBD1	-	TGTGCCAGCTCACAAGGACAGGGAGACCGTGGGACCCAGTACTTC	CASSQGQGDRGTQYF
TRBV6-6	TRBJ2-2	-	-	TGTGCCAGCAGAGGCACCGGGGAGCTGTTTTTT	CASRGTGELFF
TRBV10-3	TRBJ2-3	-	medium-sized	TGTGCCATCAGTGAGACTCAGGACGGGGGTGATACGCAGTATTTT	CAISETQDGGDTQYF
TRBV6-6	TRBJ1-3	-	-	TGTGCCAGCAGTTACTCGAGGCAGACCTCTGGAAACACCATATATTTT	CASSYSRQTSGNTIYF
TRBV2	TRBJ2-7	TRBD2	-	TGTGCCAGCACCCGACTAGCGGGGGGGCGGAGGAGCTCCTACGAGCAGTACTTC	CASTRLAGGRRSSYEQYF
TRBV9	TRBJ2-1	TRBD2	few	TGTGCCAGCAGCGTACTGGCTAGCGGGAGGGGATACAATGAGCAGTTCTTC	CASSVLASGRGYNEQFF
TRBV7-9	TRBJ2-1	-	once	TGTGCCAGCAGCTTAGGAGGCAGGGGGGCCTACAATGAGCAGTTCTTC	CASSLGGRGAYNEQFF
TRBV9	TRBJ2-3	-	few	TGTGCCAGCAGCCCTCCCAACCGGTATAGGGCCACAGATACGCAGTATTTT	CASSPPNRYRATDTQYF